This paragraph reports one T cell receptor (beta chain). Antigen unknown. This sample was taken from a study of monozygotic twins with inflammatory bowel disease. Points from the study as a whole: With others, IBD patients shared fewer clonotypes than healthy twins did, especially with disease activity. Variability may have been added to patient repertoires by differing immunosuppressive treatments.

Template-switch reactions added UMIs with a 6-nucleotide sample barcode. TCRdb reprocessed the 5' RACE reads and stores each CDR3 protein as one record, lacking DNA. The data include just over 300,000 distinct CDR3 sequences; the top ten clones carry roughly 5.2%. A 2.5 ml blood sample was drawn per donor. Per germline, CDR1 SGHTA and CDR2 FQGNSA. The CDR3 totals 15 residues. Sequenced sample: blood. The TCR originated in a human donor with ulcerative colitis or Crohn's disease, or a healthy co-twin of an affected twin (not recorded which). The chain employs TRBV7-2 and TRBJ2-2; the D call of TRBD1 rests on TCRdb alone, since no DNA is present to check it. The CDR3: CASSFNRGRGGELFF.